Below, 23 T cell receptor beta chains from the same sample are listed, as sequenced in a study of Ad26.COV2.S vaccination and SARS-CoV-2 variants (dated by TCRdb to the early 2020s). Libraries were prepared through the immunoSEQ multiplex PCR assay. The clones in this table, taken by TCRdb from immuneACCESS, are in-frame only. Not every clone is retained; where verified, under half of the shortfall comes from an unresolved V gene, and the cause of the rest is unknown. The sample table contains some 290,000 clones; only one count was recorded for around four fifths of them. The top ten clones comprise about 2.1% of the sample. The sample's treatment or condition, from its label and the paper: roughly 18 received Ad26.COV2.S at low or high dose, single or two shots; about 5 received placebo; per-sample allocation not given. For vaccine and placebo recipients, repertoires were sequenced using samples collected on day 63 after the first injection.

The starting material was peripheral blood, obtained in a trial of Ad26.COV2.S vaccine versus placebo. The receptors come from a person aged 18 to 65 who received the Ad26.COV2.S COVID-19 vaccine or a placebo.

The chain employs TRBV28 and TRBJ2-7; D gene uncertain. CDR3 length equals 13 residues. Trimming took off 3 bases at V and 2 bases at J, with 8 bases between the two ends. The germline V gene encodes CDR1 MDHEN and CDR2 SYDVKM. The CDR3 DNA is TGTGCCAGCAGTTTCCCCTCCACCTACGAGCAGTACTTC. This gives the protein CASSFPSTYEQYF.

The rearrangement uses TRBV29-1 and TRBJ2-1; D is tentatively TRBD1 or TRBD2 (5 bases each). The CDR3 runs to 16 residues. Trimming cost V 6 bases and J 4 bases, with 22 bases left between them. CDR1 SQVTM and CDR2 ANQGSEA come from the germline V gene. The CDR3 sequence is CSVDGGGPLTYNEQFF. The CDR3 region has the DNA TGCAGCGTGGATGGTGGGGGACCTTTGACTTACAATGAGCAGTTCTTC.

Remarks on this clone: A much larger clone lies a single base off, so this may be a read error. The chain employs TRBV29-1 and TRBJ1-2, with 8 bases that match TRBD1. Per the germline V gene, CDR1 is SQVTM and CDR2 is ANQGSEA. There are 14 residues in the CDR3. Trimming took 0 bases from V and 7 from J; bases not matched to a gene: 7. The CDR3 reads CSVEDARGHVGYTF. CDR3 DNA: TGCAGCGTTGAAGATGCCAGGGGGCATGTTGGCTACACCTTC. The full variable domain, with the rest looked up from reference TRBV29-1 and TRBJ1-2, is SAVISQKPSRDICQRGTSLTIQCQVDSQVTMMFWYRQQPGQSLTLIATANQGSEATYESGFVIDKFPISRPNLTFSTLTVSNMSPEDSSIYLCSVEDARGHVGYTFGSGTRLTVV.

This chain links TRBV6-5 with TRBJ1-2; D call uncertain. The CDR3 is 14 amino acids. Germline CDR1 reads MNHEY; CDR2 reads SVGAGI. Trimming stripped 0 bases from V and 7 bases from J, with 12 bases between. The CDR3 sequence is CASSYSNDISGYTF. Here the CDR3 DNA reads TGTGCCAGCAGTTACTCGAACGACATCTCTGGCTACACCTTC.

This clone was counted between two and nine times. The V and J genes are TRBV5-6 and TRBJ2-7; D unresolved. The CDR3 covers 12 residues. Trimming removed 5 bases at V and 3 bases at J, with 9 bases between. The germline V gene has CDR1 SGHDT and CDR2 YYEEEE. CDR3 sequence (DNA): TGTGCCAGCAGTCGAACCCGCTACGAGCAGTACTTC. Protein: CASSRTRYEQYF.

The chain recombines TRBV13 with TRBJ2-3, with a tentative D call TRBD1 (5 bases). The CDR3 has 15 residues. Germline V gives CDR1 PRHDT, CDR2 FYEKMQ (reference sequence). V was cut by 0 bases and J by 0 bases, with 7 bases left in between. The CDR3 DNA follows: TGTGCCAGCAGCTTAGGCAGGGCAAGCACAGATACGCAGTATTTT. It specifies CASSLGRASTDTQYF.

The chain combines TRBV5-4 with TRBJ2-1; D not resolved. Germline CDR1 reads SGHNT; CDR2 reads YYREEE (reference sequence). Trimming shortened V by 0 bases and J by 1 base, and 11 bases separated the two germline ends. CDR3 length equals 16 residues. The CDR3 DNA reads TGTGCCAGCAGCTTGGGTGGCTGGCGGTCCTACAATGAGCAGTTCTTC. Its protein product is CASSLGGWRSYNEQFF.

The rearrangement joins TRBV7-2 to TRBJ1-6; possibly TRBD1 for D (6 bases). Between the trimmed V and J ends, which lost 3 bases and 7 bases, there was a span of 16 bases. The V gene's germline CDR1 is SGHTA and CDR2 FQGNSA. The CDR3 is 16 residues long. In DNA, the CDR3 is TGTGCCAGCAGCTTTGGGCCAAGGGGGGTAAATTCACCCCTCCACTTT. Its protein product is CASSFGPRGVNSPLHF.

V and J are TRBV6-6 and TRBJ2-1, with TRBD1 matching 10 bases. The ends lost 5 bases at V and 2 bases at J; junction bases unmatched: 3. CDR1 and CDR2 from the germline V gene are MNHNY and SVGAGI (reference sequence). The CDR3 consists of 15 residues. This CDR3 is CASSMDRGAYNEQFF. The CDR3 DNA reads TGTGCCAGCAGTATGGACAGGGGGGCCTACAATGAGCAGTTCTTC.

This clone was found once. This sequence joins TRBV7-2 and TRBJ2-3, with 10 bases lining up with TRBD2. The CDR3 sequence is 17 residues long. The J segment lost 5 bases and the V segment lost 6 bases, leaving 14 bases of the junction unmatched. Germline V lookup: CDR1 SGHTA, CDR2 FQGNSA. The CDR3 protein is CASRPPPGTSVRDTQYF. CDR3 DNA sequence: TGTGCCAGCAGACCTCCACCGGGGACTAGCGTGAGAGATACGCAGTATTTT. Full variable domain (rest looked up from reference TRBV7-2 and TRBJ2-3): GAGVSQSPSNKVTEKGKDVELRCDPISGHTALYWYRQSLGQGLEFLIYFQGNSAPDKSGLPSDRFSAERTGGSVSTLTIQRTQQEDSAVYLCASRPPPGTSVRDTQYFGPGTRLTVL.

This clone was recorded once. V and J are TRBV20-1 and TRBJ2-2, with D tentatively TRBD1 or TRBD2 (5 bases each). CDR1 DFQATT and CDR2 SNEGSKA come from the germline V gene (reference sequence). Trimming took 3 bases from V and 3 from J, leaving 20 bases between them. The CDR3 contains 17 residues. The CDR3 nucleotides read TGCAGTGCTAGTATGAGGCGAGGGGCAGCTCACACCGGGGAGCTGTTTTTT. Its protein product is CSASMRRGAAHTGELFF.

The genes are TRBV9 and TRBJ1-4, with D possibly TRBD1 on 6 matching bases. The CDR3 runs to 15 residues. CDR1 is SGDLS, CDR2 YYNGEE, per germline. The V end lost 4 bases, the J end lost 2 bases, and 12 bases lay between the germline ends. The CDR3 nucleotides read TGTGCCAGCAGCTCCTTTAGGGGGACTAATGAAAAACTGTTTTTT. It yields the protein CASSSFRGTNEKLFF.

The genes are TRBV12-3 or TRBV12-4 and TRBJ2-7; D could derive from TRBD1 or TRBD2 (7 bases each). Trimming pared 1 base from V and 9 bases from J, leaving 13 bases between. The CDR3 spans 13 residues. This CDR3 is CASSLDIRGGQYF. The CDR3 coding sequence is TGTGCCAGCAGTTTAGATATCAGGGGGGGGCAGTACTTC.

The CDR3 nucleotides read TGTGCCAGCAGTGCGGCAGGGGCCCAGAATTCACCCCTCCACTTT. Translating it yields CASSAAGAQNSPLHF. The genes are TRBV28 and TRBJ1-6; maybe TRBD1 (6 bases). This CDR3 is 15 amino acids long. CDR1 is MDHEN, CDR2 SYDVKM, per germline. The V and J ends lost 5 bases and 7 bases respectively, with 15 bases between them.

The genes are TRBV11-2 and TRBJ1-6; no firm D call. The CDR3 sequence is 11 residues long. The V and J ends lost 6 bases and 7 bases respectively, with 4 bases between them. Germline CDR1 is SGHAT and CDR2 is FQNNGV. The CDR3 here is CASRQNSPLHF. In nucleotides, the CDR3 is TGTGCCAGCAGACAAAATTCACCCCTCCACTTT. Full variable domain (missing parts from reference TRBV11-2 and TRBJ1-6): EAGVAQSPRYKIIEKRQSVAFWCNPISGHATLYWYQQILGQGPKLLIQFQNNGVVDDSQLPKDRFSAERLKGVDSTLKIQPAKLEDSAVYLCASRQNSPLHFGNGTRLTVT.

CDR3 sequence: CASAIRQPDTGELFF. CDR3 nucleotides: TGTGCCAGCGCAATCAGACAGCCAGACACCGGGGAGCTGTTTTTT. The chain uses TRBV27 and TRBJ2-2, with D possibly matching TRBD1 (5 bases). CDR3 length: 15 residues. The V gene's germline CDR1 is MNHEY and CDR2 SMNVEV (reference sequence). Trimming removed 8 bases at V and 3 bases at J, with 16 bases between.

This clone has a single count. The V and J genes are TRBV6-5 and TRBJ1-2; D is possibly TRBD1 (6 bases). Germline values: CDR1 MNHEY, CDR2 SVGAGI. This CDR3 region has 14 residues. With 6 bases removed from V and 7 bases from J, the gap between germline ends came to 18 bases. DNA for the CDR3: TGTGCCAGCAGGCGAAGGGGGAGAGTATCTGGCTACACCTTC. Encoded protein: CASRRRGRVSGYTF.

The chain is built from TRBV6-5 and TRBJ1-6; 8 bases match TRBD1. The germline gives CDR1 MNHEY, CDR2 SVGAGI. With V trimmed by 10 bases and J by 7 bases, 12 bases remained unmatched. The CDR3 loop spans 15 amino acids. The CDR3 sequence is CATGGTGLSNSPLHF. The CDR3 DNA is TGTGCCACTGGGGGGACAGGCCTCAGCAATTCACCCCTCCACTTT.

V gene TRBV29-1 combines with J gene TRBJ2-5; the match to TRBD1 covers 9 bases. The V gene end was trimmed by 0 bases and the J gene end by 3 bases; junction bases not matched to a gene: 2. This CDR3 has 14 residues. Germline V gene data show CDR1 as SQVTM and CDR2 as ANQGSEA. The CDR3 nucleotides read TGCAGCGTTGAAGAAGGGACAGGGAAAGAGACCCAGTACTTC. Translated: CSVEEGTGKETQYF.

The gene calls are TRBV7-2 and TRBJ2-2, with a possible D match to TRBD2 (5 bases). From germline, CDR1 is SGHTA and CDR2 FQGNSA. V gave up 4 bases and J gave up 4 bases, with 22 bases separating them. The CDR3 extends over 18 amino acids. CDR3 nucleotides: TGTGCCAGCAGCTCAACTCTGACCAGGAGGTCGCGCACCGGGGAGCTGTTTTTT. The encoded protein is CASSSTLTRRSRTGELFF.

The gene calls are TRBV7-2 and TRBJ2-4; 9 bases align to TRBD1. Germline-derived CDR1 and CDR2 are SGHTA and FQGNSA. The trim removed 4 bases at V and 7 bases at J, leaving 5 bases unmatched. The CDR3 length is 14 residues. The CDR3 region is CASSSTGGRNIQYF. CDR3 coding DNA: TGTGCCAGCAGCTCAACAGGGGGCCGGAACATTCAGTACTTC.

V gene TRBV5-1 combines with J gene TRBJ2-1, with 11 bases identical to TRBD1. Per the germline V gene, CDR1 is SGHRS and CDR2 is YFSETQ. With 0 bases clipped from V and 3 bases from J, the junction kept 2 bases outside the gene matches. This CDR3 spans 16 amino acids. CDR3 bases: TGCGCCAGCAGCTTGGCCGGGACAGGGGGCTACAATGAGCAGTTCTTC. Protein product: CASSLAGTGGYNEQFF.

The gene calls are TRBV6-5 and TRBJ1-2, with 9 bases aligning to TRBD1. Germline V lookup: CDR1 MNHEY, CDR2 SVGAGI. CDR3 size: 12 residues. Trimming took 8 bases from V and 8 from J; bases not matched to a gene: 6. The CDR3 region has the DNA TGTGCCAGCGGGGACAGGGTCGGGGGCTACACCTTC. This sequence encodes CASGDRVGGYTF.